The clone carrying this TCR beta chain was observed a handful of times. Clones were read by immunoSEQ multiplex PCR, and TCRdb kept only the in-frame ones, dropping some. The sample lists 200,000 to 250,000 clones, approximately 85% occurring once. The data stem from a study of blood T cell repertoires in COVID-19. V was pared by 3 bases and J by 0 bases, with 9 bases between. Germline-derived CDR1 and CDR2 are GTSNPN and SVGIG (reference sequence). The CDR3 is 13 residues long. Seattle patients were enrolled during active infection and followed longitudinally. Sequenced material: peripheral blood. This clonotype originated in a woman in her seventies with COVID-19, enrolled during active disease. This chain joins TRBV30 and TRBJ2-7; D uncertain. The CDR3 loop is CAWRLYDSYEQYF. In DNA, the CDR3 is TGTGCCTGGAGACTCTACGACTCCTACGAGCAGTACTTC.